This T cell receptor beta chain derives from a study of PD-1 blockade in classical Hodgkin lymphoma. Study-wide findings and caveats: Exclusion applied to patients who initiated nivolumab less than 1 year following ASCT.

The CDR3 is made up of 12 amino acids. CDR1 and CDR2 from the germline V gene are SEHNR and FQNEAQ (reference sequence). The V end lost 5 bases, the J end lost 7 bases, and 11 bases lay between the germline ends. No patient escaped relapse after autologous stem cell transplantation, and brentuximab vedotin exposure varied. As concerns this clone: Antigen unknown.

Assay: immunoSEQ multiplex PCR; the TCRdb copy retains only in-frame clones and omits some. The sample has under 70,000 clones; more than 70% are singletons. Sequencing used peripheral blood mononuclear cells (PBMCs), obtained at baseline. The TCR originated in a human donor with classical Hodgkin lymphoma. The J gene is TRBJ1-2, the V gene TRBV7-9; D possibly corresponds to TRBD1 (6 bases). In DNA, the CDR3 is TGTGCCAGCAGCCAGATACAGGGTGGCTACACCTTC. Encoded protein: CASSQIQGGYTF.